The next 21 T cell receptor beta chains were all read from a single sample in a study of CD8 T cells in ankylosing spondylitis. A single record per CDR3 protein comes from TCRdb applying MiXCR to the 5' RACE reads. The repertoire holds under 250,000 distinct CDR3 sequences, with 8% to 10% as singletons. Sequencing was done on a sample of blood, either unsorted or a sorted T cell fraction (not recorded which). Every receptor here comes from a female donor with ankylosing spondylitis or in good health (not recorded which).

This clonotype was seen ten or more times. The CDR3 region is CASSSPTGDRGLAAFF. In nucleotides, the CDR3 is TGTGCCAGCAGCTCCCCGACTGGGGACAGGGGGCTAGCAGCTTTCTTT. The chain has TRBV5-6 and TRBJ1-1, with 12 bases aligning to TRBD1. CDR1 and CDR2 from the germline V gene are SGHDT and YYEEEE. This CDR3 spans 16 amino acids. Trimming took 3 bases from V and 10 from J; bases not matched to a gene: 13.

There are many counts of this clonotype. The chain couples TRBV4-3 to TRBJ1-1, with TRBD1 as a possible D gene (6 bases). Germline CDR1 and CDR2: LGHNA and YSLEER. This CDR3 has 14 residues. Deletions cut 3 bases from V and 1 base from J, with 9 bases between. The CDR3 region has the DNA TGCGCCAGCAGCCAGCAGGGGAGGAACACTGAAGCTTTCTTT. Amino acids: CASSQQGRNTEAFF.

This clonotype came up a few times. A read error may explain this, as a much larger clone is one base away. The chain uses TRBV28 and TRBJ1-1; no reliable D call. The V gene's germline CDR1 is MDHEN and CDR2 SYDVKM. The CDR3 loop spans 10 amino acids. The CDR3 DNA follows: TGTGTCAGCAGAGACCTGATAGCTTTCTTT. This codes for CVSRDLIAFF.

This clonotype was picked up many times. This chain links TRBV29-1 with TRBJ2-5; 10 bases map to TRBD2. Germline V lookup: CDR1 SQVTM, CDR2 ANQGSEA. V lost 6 bases and J lost 5; bases outside the gene matches: 9. The length of the CDR3 is 14 residues. CDR3 protein: CSVTLAGVLETQYF. The CDR3, as DNA: TGCAGCGTCACTCTAGCGGGAGTCTTGGAGACCCAGTACTTC.

This clonotype showed up many times. The chain links TRBV10-3 to TRBJ1-2; a weak D match, TRBD1 (6 bases). Trimming shortened V by 3 bases and J by 5 bases, and 16 bases separated the two germline ends. There are 15 residues in the CDR3. Per the germline V gene, CDR1 is ENHRY and CDR2 is SYGVKD. DNA for the CDR3: TGTGCCATCAGTGATGATAGGGTACAGGGATATGGCTACACCTTC. The encoded protein is CAISDDRVQGYGYTF.

This clonotype was seen at least ten times. This sequence joins TRBV12-3 or TRBV12-4 and TRBJ2-5; 8 nucleotides line up with TRBD2. The CDR3 loop spans 13 amino acids. Germline trimming cut 8 bases from V and 5 bases from J; bases unmatched to any gene: 7. This chain's CDR3 is CASGESGSETQYF. The DNA for the CDR3 is TGTGCCAGCGGGGAGAGCGGGAGTGAGACCCAGTACTTC.

This clonotype was seen repeatedly, ten times or more. The chain combines TRBV13 with TRBJ1-1; D unresolved. V gave up 5 bases and J gave up 2 bases, with 15 bases separating them. CDR3 length equals 15 residues. The germline CDR1 and CDR2 sequences are PRHDT and FYEKMQ (reference sequence). CDR3 in amino acids: CASSPPRATNTEAFF. As DNA, the CDR3 is TGTGCCAGCAGCCCCCCCCGGGCCACTAACACTGAAGCTTTCTTT.

The table lists this clonotype with many counts. The V call is TRBV12-3 or TRBV12-4, the J call TRBJ1-1; D remains ambiguous. V dropped 7 bases and J dropped 4 bases, with 10 bases sitting between them. CDR3 length equals 12 residues. The CDR3, as DNA: TGTGCCAGCACCTGGACGAGCACTGAAGCTTTCTTT. Amino acids: CASTWTSTEAFF.

This clonotype has just a few counts. This chain links TRBV27 with TRBJ2-6, with D unclear. V lost 5 bases to trimming and J lost 1 base, with 9 bases between them. This CDR3 region has 15 residues. Germline V CDR1 and CDR2: MNHEY, SMNVEV (reference sequence). For the CDR3, the DNA is TGTGCCAGCAGTGCCTCAGGATCTGGGGCCAACGTCCTGACTTTC. Encoded protein: CASSASGSGANVLTF.

In this sample, this clonotype turned up many times. This sequence joins TRBV25-1 and TRBJ2-2; 8 bases match TRBD2. The length of the CDR3 is 17 residues. Germline V gene sequence: CDR1 MGHDK, CDR2 SYGVNS. V trimming: 2 bases; J trimming: 6 bases; junction bases outside the gene matches: 11. The CDR3 loop is CASSENSGGLVAGELFF. CDR3 nucleotide sequence: TGTGCCAGCAGTGAAAACTCGGGGGGGTTGGTAGCCGGGGAGCTGTTTTTT.

In this sample, this clonotype turned up a few times. The V and J genes are TRBV7-2 and TRBJ2-1; 8 bases fit TRBD2. The CDR3 length is 15 residues. V lost 5 bases and J lost 5; bases outside the gene matches: 8. The V gene's germline CDR1 is SGHTA and CDR2 FQGNSA. Written as DNA, the CDR3 is TGTGCCAGCAGCGTCGGTAGCGGGACTCACAATGAGCAGTTCTTC. It translates to CASSVGSGTHNEQFF.

The sample holds many counts of this clonotype. V is TRBV12-3 or TRBV12-4 and J is TRBJ2-2; 9 bases align to TRBD2. The CDR3 runs to 13 residues. Trimming cost V 9 bases and J 6 bases; bases outside gene matches: 5. This CDR3 is CASSGSRAGELFF. The CDR3 nucleotides are TGTGCCAGTAGCGGGAGCAGGGCCGGGGAGCTGTTTTTT.

This sequence joins TRBV27 and TRBJ1-2, with a possible D match to TRBD1 (6 bases). This CDR3 is 15 amino acids long. With 1 base removed from V and 2 bases from J, the gap between germline ends came to 11 bases. Germline loops: CDR1 MNHEY, CDR2 SMNVEV (reference sequence). The CDR3 protein is CASSLLAGANYGYTF. The CDR3 bases are TGTGCCAGCAGTTTATTAGCAGGGGCGAACTATGGCTACACCTTC.

This clonotype was seen many times. This rearrangement joins TRBV5-1 to TRBJ1-1; a possible D gene is TRBD1 (6 bases). Looked up from germline, CDR1 is SGHRS and CDR2 is YFSETQ. The V gene lost 6 bases and the J gene lost 4 bases, with 19 bases spanning the gap. The CDR3 sequence is 15 residues long. CDR3 loop: CASTTGTGRGTEAFF. CDR3 DNA: TGCGCCAGCACCACGGGTACAGGGAGGGGCACTGAAGCTTTCTTT.

This clonotype has a count of ten or more. The rearrangement joins TRBV25-1 to TRBJ2-7; D is possibly TRBD1 (5 bases). CDR3 length equals 14 residues. Germline CDR1 MGHDK, CDR2 SYGVNS. V dropped 7 bases and J dropped 0 bases, with 13 bases sitting between them. The CDR3 coding sequence is TGTGCCAGCACAGAAGGACACGACTCCTACGAGCAGTACTTC. It is translated as CASTEGHDSYEQYF.

In this sample, this clonotype turned up many times. The chain carries TRBV10-3 and TRBJ2-3, with D perhaps TRBD2 (5 bases). Germline V gene lookup returns CDR1 ENHRY and CDR2 SYGVKD. Trimming pared 4 bases from V and 2 bases from J, leaving 19 bases between. The CDR3 runs to 17 residues. CDR3 sequence reads: CAISGRGRPPDTDTQYF. The DNA of the CDR3 is TGTGCCATCAGTGGGCGAGGGAGACCGCCAGACACAGATACGCAGTATTTT.

Ten or more counts support this clonotype. The chain joins TRBV6-2 or TRBV6-3 to TRBJ2-1; 9 bases match TRBD2. J lost 5 bases, V lost 0 bases, and 8 bases had no gene match. The CDR3 sequence is 17 residues long. Germline CDR1 MNHEY, CDR2 SVGEGT. CDR3 sequence (DNA): TGTGCCAGCAGTTACTCGCCCGGACTAGCGATTAACAATGAGCAGTTCTTC. It is translated as CASSYSPGLAINNEQFF.

This clonotype has at least ten counts. The genes are TRBV29-1 and TRBJ1-1, with no clear D. There are 13 residues in the CDR3. Per the germline V gene, CDR1 is SQVTM and CDR2 is ANQGSEA. V was trimmed by 5 bases and J by 0 bases, leaving 10 bases between them. Written as DNA, the CDR3 is TGCAGCGTTTTGACGTATATGAACACTGAAGCTTTCTTT. Translated, it gives CSVLTYMNTEAFF.

This clonotype was seen repeatedly, ten times or more. This chain uses TRBV29-1 with TRBJ2-1; 9 nucleotides line up with TRBD1. After removal of 3 bases from V and 6 bases from J, the junction contained 6 bases not matched to a gene. The V gene's germline CDR1 is SQVTM and CDR2 ANQGSEA. The CDR3 runs 14 residues. CDR3 protein: CSVDGTGSPNEQFF. The CDR3 nucleotides are TGCAGCGTTGATGGGACAGGGAGTCCCAATGAGCAGTTCTTC.

This clonotype was recorded a few times. The chain couples TRBV7-9 to TRBJ1-5; tentatively, D is TRBD1 (5 bases). This CDR3 comprises 13 residues. Germline CDR1 reads SEHNR; CDR2 reads FQNEAQ (reference sequence). With 4 bases removed from V and 7 bases from J, the gap between germline ends came to 11 bases. The CDR3 here is CASSWGEAQPQHF. In DNA form, the CDR3 reads TGTGCCAGCAGCTGGGGGGAAGCCCAGCCCCAGCATTTT.

The chain couples TRBV11-2 to TRBJ1-1; D gene unclear. Germline loops: CDR1 SGHAT, CDR2 FQNNGV. The CDR3 loop spans 17 amino acids. The V end lost 4 bases, the J end lost 4 bases, and 22 bases lay between the germline ends. The CDR3 DNA sequence: TGTGCCAGCAGCTCCCCCCCCGGAACGGCTTGGGGCACTGAAGCTTTCTTT. This encodes CASSSPPGTAWGTEAFF.